These 6 T cell receptor beta chains were all obtained from the same sample, sequenced in a study of blood T cell repertoires in COVID-19. The method was immunoSEQ multiplex PCR; TCRdb's version includes in-frame clones alone and lacks a portion of them. Of 200,000 to 250,000 clones listed, roughly nine tenths are singletons. The sample comprised peripheral blood. The receptors were sampled from a woman aged 50 to 60 with acute or convalescent COVID-19.

The rearrangement links TRBV29-1 to TRBJ2-5, with 9 bases aligning to TRBD1. The CDR3 runs to 14 residues. J gave up 10 bases and V 7 bases, and 16 bases lay outside the gene matches. The germline V gene has CDR1 SQVTM and CDR2 ANQGSEA. CDR3 residues: CSAAGTGQLRDQYF. The CDR3 DNA reads as TGCAGCGCCGCCGGGACAGGGCAGTTAAGAGACCAGTACTTC.

The chain couples TRBV6-1 to TRBJ1-4, with D perhaps TRBD1 (6 bases). The ends were cut back, 2 bases at V and 0 bases at J, with 10 bases in the middle. CDR3 size: 16 residues. Germline-derived CDR1 and CDR2 are MNHNS and SASEGT. The CDR3 coding sequence is TGTGCCAGCAGTGAATTTAAGGGGGCAACTAATGAAAAACTGTTTTTT. Protein product: CASSEFKGATNEKLFF.

This chain connects TRBV6-2 or TRBV6-3 to TRBJ2-5; TRBD2 is a possible D gene (7 bases). The length of the CDR3 is 15 residues. V lost 2 bases, J lost 5 bases, and 15 bases lay in between. Germline CDR1 is MNHEY and CDR2 is SVGEGT. The CDR3 nucleotides read TGTGCCAGCAGTTACGGGGGGGGCCTTCGGGAGACCCAGTACTTC. Translating it yields CASSYGGGLRETQYF.

The chain uses TRBV7-9 and TRBJ1-1; D is possibly TRBD1 (6 bases). The CDR3 is 16 residues long. Germline V lookup: CDR1 SEHNR, CDR2 FQNEAQ (reference sequence). V lost 5 bases, J lost 1 base, and 17 bases lay in between. CDR3 in amino acids: CASSPRDNSWNTEAFF. CDR3 nucleotide sequence: TGTGCCAGCAGCCCTCGGGACAATTCCTGGAACACTGAAGCTTTCTTT.

Concerning this clone itself: Other nucleotide sequences from this sample produce the same CDR3. The V call is TRBV6-4, the J call TRBJ2-3; TRBD2 matches 10 bases. CDR3 length: 14 residues. V gave up 3 bases and J gave up 4 bases; unmatched junction bases: 1. CDR1 is MRHNA and CDR2 is SNTAGT in the germline V gene. The CDR3 protein is CASSELAGADTQYF. CDR3 DNA sequence: TGTGCCAGCAGTGAGCTAGCGGGAGCAGATACGCAGTATTTT.

The J gene is TRBJ1-4, the V gene TRBV27, with 8 bases matching TRBD1. CDR1 and CDR2 (germline): MNHEY, SMNVEV (reference sequence). J gave up 2 bases and V 5 bases, and 4 bases lay outside the gene matches. The CDR3 extends over 15 amino acids. The CDR3 spells CASSTRTGTNEKLFF. DNA for the CDR3: TGTGCCAGCAGTACTCGGACAGGGACTAATGAAAAACTGTTTTTT.